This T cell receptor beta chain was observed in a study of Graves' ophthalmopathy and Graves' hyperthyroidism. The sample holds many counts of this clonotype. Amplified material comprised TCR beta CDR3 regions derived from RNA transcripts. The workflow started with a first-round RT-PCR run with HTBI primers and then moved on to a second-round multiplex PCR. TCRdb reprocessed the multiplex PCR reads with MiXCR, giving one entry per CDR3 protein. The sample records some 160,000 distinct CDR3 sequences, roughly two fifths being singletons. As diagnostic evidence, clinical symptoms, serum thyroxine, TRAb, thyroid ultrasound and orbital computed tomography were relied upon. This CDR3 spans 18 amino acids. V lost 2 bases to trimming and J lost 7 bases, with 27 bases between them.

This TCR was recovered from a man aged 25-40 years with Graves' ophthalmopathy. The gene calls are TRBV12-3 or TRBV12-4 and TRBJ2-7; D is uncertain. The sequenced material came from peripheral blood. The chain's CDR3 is CASSLNFWSEPPLGEQYF. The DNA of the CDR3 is TGTGCCAGCAGTTTAAACTTTTGGAGCGAGCCCCCTCTTGGGGAGCAGTACTTC.